This note documents a single TCR beta chain sequence. Its target is unknown. TRBV12-4/TRBJ1-2 clonotypes were amplified with adaptor-ligated barcode primers. MiXCR, applied by TCRdb to the multiplex PCR reads, yields one record per CDR3 protein. The profile covers fewer than 1,000 distinct CDR3 sequences, with roughly 24% appearing a single time and over 15% taken by the ten largest. The sorted Tregs were CD4+CD25+CD127-/low cells. Study conclusions and caveats: Tumor-infiltrating Treg TCR alpha and beta sequences overlapped most with tumor naive CD4+ T cells, then blood naive.

This CDR3 region has 14 residues. The V end lost 5 bases, the J end lost 4 bases, and 14 bases lay between the germline ends. The chain is built from TRBV12-3 or TRBV12-4 and TRBJ1-2; a possible D gene is TRBD1 (6 bases). The receptor was derived from a female donor with breast cancer. Sequencing was performed on Tregs sorted from blood. Written as DNA, the CDR3 is TGTGCCAGCAGTACACTCCGACAGGCCTATGGCTACACCTTC. Its translation: CASSTLRQAYGYTF.